The subject of this entry is one T cell receptor (beta chain). The antigen remains unidentified. The CDR3 runs to 15 residues. The V and J ends lost 7 bases and 2 bases respectively, with 17 bases between them. Germline CDR1 and CDR2: SGHVS and FNYEAQ. PCR employed 60 Vbeta and 13 Jbeta primers. The data were produced by immunoSEQ multiplex PCR, yet TCRdb's version contains in-frame clones alone and is incomplete. The top ten clones hold about 13% of a sample with approximately 120,000 clones, more than 60% of them seen once. This sample is part of a study of cytomegalovirus exposure and HLA in healthy donors. Study observations and caveats: The authors later found most CMV-associated TCR beta chains appeared HLA-restricted. For cytomegalovirus status, the classifier reportedly gave diagnoses with high specificity and sensitivity. Serostatus for CMV was the only available immune exposure information.

The chain couples TRBV7-6 to TRBJ2-5, with D possibly TRBD1 on 6 matching bases. Material for sequencing was PBMCs. The source of this sequence is a woman in her sixties or seventies in good health and CMV-seropositive. In DNA form, the CDR3 reads TGTGCCAGCACTCGGAACACAGGGTCTCAAGAGACCCAGTACTTC. Amino acids: CASTRNTGSQETQYF. Looking up the rest from reference TRBV7-6 and TRBJ2-5 gives the full variable domain: GAGVSQSPRYKVTKRGQDVALRCDPISGHVSLYWYRQALGQGPEFLTYFNYEAQQDKSGLPNDRFSAERPEGSISTLTIQRTEQRDSAMYRCASTRNTGSQETQYFGPGTRLLVL.